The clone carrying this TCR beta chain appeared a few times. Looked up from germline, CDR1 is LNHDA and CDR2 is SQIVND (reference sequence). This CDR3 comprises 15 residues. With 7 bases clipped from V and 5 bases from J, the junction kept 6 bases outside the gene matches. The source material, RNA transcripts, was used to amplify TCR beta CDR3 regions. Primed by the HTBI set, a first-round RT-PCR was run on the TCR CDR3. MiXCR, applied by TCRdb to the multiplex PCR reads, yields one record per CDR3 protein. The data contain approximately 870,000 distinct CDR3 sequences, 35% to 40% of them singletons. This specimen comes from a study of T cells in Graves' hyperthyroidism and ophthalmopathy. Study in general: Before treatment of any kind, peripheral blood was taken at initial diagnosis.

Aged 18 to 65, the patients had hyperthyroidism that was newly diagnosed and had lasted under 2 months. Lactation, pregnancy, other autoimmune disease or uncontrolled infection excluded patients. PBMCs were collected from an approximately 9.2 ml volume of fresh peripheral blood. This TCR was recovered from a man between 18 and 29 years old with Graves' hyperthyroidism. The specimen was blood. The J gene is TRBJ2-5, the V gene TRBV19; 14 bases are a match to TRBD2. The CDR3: CASKTSGGALETQYF. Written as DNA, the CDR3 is TGTGCCAGTAAGACTAGCGGGGGGGCCCTGGAGACCCAGTACTTC.